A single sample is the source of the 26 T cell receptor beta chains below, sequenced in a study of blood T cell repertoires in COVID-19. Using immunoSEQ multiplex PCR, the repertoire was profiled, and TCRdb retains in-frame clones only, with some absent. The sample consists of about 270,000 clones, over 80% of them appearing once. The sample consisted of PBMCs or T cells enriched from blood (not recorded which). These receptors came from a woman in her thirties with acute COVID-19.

The chain's CDR3 is CASSRQYNEQFF. CDR3 in DNA: TGTGCCAGCAGTCGACAGTACAATGAGCAGTTCTTC. The rearrangement links TRBV28 to TRBJ2-1; D is perhaps TRBD1 (5 bases). This CDR3 is built from 12 residues. V gave up 5 bases and J gave up 4 bases, with 6 bases separating them. In germline, CDR1 is MDHEN, CDR2 SYDVKM.

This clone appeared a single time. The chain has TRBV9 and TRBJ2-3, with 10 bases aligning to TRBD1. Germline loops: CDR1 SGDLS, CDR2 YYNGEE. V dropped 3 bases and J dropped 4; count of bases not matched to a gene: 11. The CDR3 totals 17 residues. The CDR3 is CASSERGDRGIADTQYF. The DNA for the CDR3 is TGTGCCAGCAGCGAGAGGGGGGACAGGGGTATTGCAGATACGCAGTATTTT.

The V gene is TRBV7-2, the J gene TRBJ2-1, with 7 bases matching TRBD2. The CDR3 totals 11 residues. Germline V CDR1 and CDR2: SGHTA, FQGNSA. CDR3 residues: CAGGAYNEQFF. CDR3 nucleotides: TGTGCTGGGGGGGCCTACAATGAGCAGTTCTTC.

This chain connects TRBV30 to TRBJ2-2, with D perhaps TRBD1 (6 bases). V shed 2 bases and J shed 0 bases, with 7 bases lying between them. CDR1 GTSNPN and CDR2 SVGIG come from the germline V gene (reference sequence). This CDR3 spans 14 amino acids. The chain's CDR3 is CAWSSGANTGELFF. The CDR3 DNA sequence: TGTGCCTGGAGTTCAGGGGCGAACACCGGGGAGCTGTTTTTT.

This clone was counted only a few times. The DNA for the CDR3 is TGTGCCAGCAGTCCAAAAATGAGCGGCTACGAGCAGTACTTC. Translated, it gives CASSPKMSGYEQYF. The chain has TRBV27 and TRBJ2-7; D might be TRBD2 (5 bases). The CDR3 loop spans 14 amino acids. V lost 5 bases to trimming and J lost 3 bases, with 14 bases between them. Germline CDR1 is MNHEY and CDR2 is SMNVEV (reference sequence).

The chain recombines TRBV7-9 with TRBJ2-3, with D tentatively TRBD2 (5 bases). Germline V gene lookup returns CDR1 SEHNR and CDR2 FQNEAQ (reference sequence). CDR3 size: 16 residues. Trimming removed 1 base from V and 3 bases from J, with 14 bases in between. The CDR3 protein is CASSLGLDGGTDTQYF. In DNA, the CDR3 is TGTGCCAGCAGCTTAGGGTTAGATGGAGGTACAGATACGCAGTATTTT.

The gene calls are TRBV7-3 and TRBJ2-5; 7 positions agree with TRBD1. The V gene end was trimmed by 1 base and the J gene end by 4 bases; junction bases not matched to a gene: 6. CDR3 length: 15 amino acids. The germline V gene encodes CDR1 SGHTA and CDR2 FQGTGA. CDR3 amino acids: CASSLSGQVSETQYF. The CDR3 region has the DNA TGTGCCAGCAGCTTAAGTGGACAGGTTTCAGAGACCCAGTACTTC.

The CDR3 nucleotides read TGTGCCAGCAGCGTAGCTGTGGCGGGAAACACCGGGGAGCTGTTTTTT. It codes for CASSVAVAGNTGELFF. V and J are TRBV9 and TRBJ2-2; tentatively, D is TRBD2 (6 bases). The germline CDR1 and CDR2 sequences are SGDLS and YYNGEE. CDR3 length equals 16 residues. V dropped 0 bases and J dropped 2 bases, with 11 bases sitting between them.

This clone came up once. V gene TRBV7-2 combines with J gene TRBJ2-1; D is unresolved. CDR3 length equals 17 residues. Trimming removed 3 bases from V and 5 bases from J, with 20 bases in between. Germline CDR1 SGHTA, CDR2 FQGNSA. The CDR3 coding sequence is TGTGCCAGCAGCTTCCCCCCCAGCGTGAACCGAAACAATGAGCAGTTCTTC. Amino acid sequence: CASSFPPSVNRNNEQFF.

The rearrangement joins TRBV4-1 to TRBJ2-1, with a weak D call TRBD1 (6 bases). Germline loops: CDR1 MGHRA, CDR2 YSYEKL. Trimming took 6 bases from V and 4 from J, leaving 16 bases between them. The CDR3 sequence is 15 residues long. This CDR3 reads CASSLGADLYNEQFF. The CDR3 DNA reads TGCGCCAGCAGTCTGGGGGCGGACTTATACAATGAGCAGTTCTTC.

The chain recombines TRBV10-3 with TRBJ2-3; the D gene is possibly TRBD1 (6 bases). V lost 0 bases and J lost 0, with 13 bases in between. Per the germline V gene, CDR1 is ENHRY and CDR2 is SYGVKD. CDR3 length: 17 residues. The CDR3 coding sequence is TGTGCCATCAGTGAGTCAACGGGCAGGGGAAGCACAGATACGCAGTATTTT. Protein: CAISESTGRGSTDTQYF.

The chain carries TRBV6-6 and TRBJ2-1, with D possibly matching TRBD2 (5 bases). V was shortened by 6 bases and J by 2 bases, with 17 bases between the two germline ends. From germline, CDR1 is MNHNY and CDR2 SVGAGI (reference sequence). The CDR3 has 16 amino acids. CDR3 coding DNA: TGTGCCAGCAGCTACACGTGGACTGGAACCTACAATGAGCAGTTCTTC. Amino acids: CASSYTWTGTYNEQFF.

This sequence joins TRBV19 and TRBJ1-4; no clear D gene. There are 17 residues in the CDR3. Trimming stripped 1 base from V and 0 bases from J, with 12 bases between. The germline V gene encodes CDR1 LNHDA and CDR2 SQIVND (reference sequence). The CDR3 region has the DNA TGTGCCAGTAGTATAGGTAAACCGGGAGCAACTAATGAAAAACTGTTTTTT. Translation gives CASSIGKPGATNEKLFF.

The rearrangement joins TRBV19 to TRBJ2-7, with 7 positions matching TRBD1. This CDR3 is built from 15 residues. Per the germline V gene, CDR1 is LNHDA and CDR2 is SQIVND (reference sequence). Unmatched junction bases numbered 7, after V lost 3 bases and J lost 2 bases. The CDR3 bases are TGTGCCAGTAGTATCCCCCAGACAGGGACCTACGAGCAGTACTTC. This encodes CASSIPQTGTYEQYF.

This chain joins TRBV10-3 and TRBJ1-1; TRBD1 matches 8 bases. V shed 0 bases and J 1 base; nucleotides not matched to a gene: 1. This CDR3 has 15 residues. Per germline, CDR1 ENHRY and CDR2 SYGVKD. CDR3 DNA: TGTGCCATCAGTGAGTCAGACAGGGGGAACACTGAAGCTTTCTTT. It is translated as CAISESDRGNTEAFF.

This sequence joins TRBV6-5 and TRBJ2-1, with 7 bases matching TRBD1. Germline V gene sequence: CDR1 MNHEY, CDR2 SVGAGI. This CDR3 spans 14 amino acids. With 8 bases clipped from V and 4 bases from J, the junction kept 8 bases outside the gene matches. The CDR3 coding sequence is TGTGCCAGCCACACCCGGGACAGATACAATGAGCAGTTCTTC. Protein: CASHTRDRYNEQFF.

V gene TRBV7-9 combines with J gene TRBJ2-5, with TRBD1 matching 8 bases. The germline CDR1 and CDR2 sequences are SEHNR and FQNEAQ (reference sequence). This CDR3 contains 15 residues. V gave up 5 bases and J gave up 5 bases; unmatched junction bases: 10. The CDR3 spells CASSEPRQGTETQYF. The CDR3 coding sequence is TGTGCCAGCAGCGAGCCGCGACAGGGGACGGAGACCCAGTACTTC.

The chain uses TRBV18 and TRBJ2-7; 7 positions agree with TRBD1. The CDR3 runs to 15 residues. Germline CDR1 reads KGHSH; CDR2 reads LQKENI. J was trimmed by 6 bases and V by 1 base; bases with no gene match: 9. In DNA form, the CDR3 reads TGTGCCAGCTCACCACGGAGTACAGGGGCCGGCGAGCAGTACTTC. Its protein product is CASSPRSTGAGEQYF. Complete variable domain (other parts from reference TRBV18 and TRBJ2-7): NAGVMQNPRHLVRRRGQEARLRCSPMKGHSHVYWYRQLPEEGLKFMVYLQKENIIDESGMPKERFSAEFPKEGPSILRIQQVVRGDSAAYFCASSPRSTGAGEQYFGPGTRLTVT.

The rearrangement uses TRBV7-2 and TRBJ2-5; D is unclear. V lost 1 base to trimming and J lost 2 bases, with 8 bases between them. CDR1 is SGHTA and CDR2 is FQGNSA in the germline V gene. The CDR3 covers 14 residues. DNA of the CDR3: TGTGCCAGCAGCTTAGAACAGCTACAAGAGACCCAGTACTTC. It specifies CASSLEQLQETQYF.

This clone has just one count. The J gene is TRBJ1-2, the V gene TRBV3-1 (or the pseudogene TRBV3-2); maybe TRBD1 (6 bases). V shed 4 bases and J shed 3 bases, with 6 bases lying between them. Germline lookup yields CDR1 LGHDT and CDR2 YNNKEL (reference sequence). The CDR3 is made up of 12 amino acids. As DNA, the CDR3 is TGTGCCAGCAGCCCAGGGGACTATGGCTACACCTTC. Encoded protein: CASSPGDYGYTF.

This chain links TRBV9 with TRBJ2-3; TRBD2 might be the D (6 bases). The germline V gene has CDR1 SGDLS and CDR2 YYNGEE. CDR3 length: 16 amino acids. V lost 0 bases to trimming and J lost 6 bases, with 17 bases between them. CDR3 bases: TGTGCCAGCAGCGTAGGTACGGGAGCCTCGGGGGATACGCAGTATTTT. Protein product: CASSVGTGASGDTQYF. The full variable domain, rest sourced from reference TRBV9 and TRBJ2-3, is DSGVTQTPKHLITATGQRVTLRCSPRSGDLSVYWYQQSLDQGLQFLIQYYNGEERAKGNILERFSAQQFPDLHSELNLSSLELGDSALYFCASSVGTGASGDTQYFGPGTRLTVL.

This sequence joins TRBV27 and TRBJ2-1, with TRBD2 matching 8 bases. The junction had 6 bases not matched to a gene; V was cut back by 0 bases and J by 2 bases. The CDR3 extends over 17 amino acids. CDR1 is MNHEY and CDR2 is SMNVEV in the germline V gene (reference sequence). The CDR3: CASSLSKLADAYNEQFF. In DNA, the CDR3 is TGTGCCAGCAGTTTATCGAAACTAGCGGACGCCTACAATGAGCAGTTCTTC.

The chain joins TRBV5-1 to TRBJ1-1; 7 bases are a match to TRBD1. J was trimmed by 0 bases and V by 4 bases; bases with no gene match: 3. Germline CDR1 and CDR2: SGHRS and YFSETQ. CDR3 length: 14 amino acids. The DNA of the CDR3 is TGCGCCAGCAGCCCGGGACAGATGAACACTGAAGCTTTCTTT. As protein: CASSPGQMNTEAFF.

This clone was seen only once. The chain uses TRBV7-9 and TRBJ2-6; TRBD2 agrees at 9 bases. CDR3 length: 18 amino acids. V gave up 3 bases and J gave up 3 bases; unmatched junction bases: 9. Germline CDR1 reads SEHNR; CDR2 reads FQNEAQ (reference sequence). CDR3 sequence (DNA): TGTGCCAGCAGCTTCCGACTAGCGGTTAAGGGTGGGGCCAACGTCCTGACTTTC. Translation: CASSFRLAVKGGANVLTF.

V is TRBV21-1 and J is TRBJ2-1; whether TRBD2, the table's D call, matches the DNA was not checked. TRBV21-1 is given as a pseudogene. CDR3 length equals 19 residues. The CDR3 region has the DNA TGTGCCATCGCGGCCCTGTTGGGTTCTGCTAGCGGGAGGGTGTGTGAGCAGTTCTTC. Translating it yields CAIAALLGSASGRVCEQFF.

CDR3 nucleotide sequence: TGTGCCAGCAGCATATCACAGGGAGAAAATGAAAAACTGTTTTTT. Translated, it gives CASSISQGENEKLFF. The chain has TRBV11-2 and TRBJ1-4, with a weak D call TRBD1 (6 bases). V was clipped by 5 bases and J by 5 bases, with 15 bases between them. Germline CDR1 and CDR2: SGHAT and FQNNGV. CDR3 size: 15 residues. The variable domain in full, with the rest retrieved from reference TRBV11-2 and TRBJ1-4, is EAGVAQSPRYKIIEKRQSVAFWCNPISGHATLYWYQQILGQGPKLLIQFQNNGVVDDSQLPKDRFSAERLKGVDSTLKIQPAKLEDSAVYLCASSISQGENEKLFFGSGTQLSVL.